This TCR beta chain was identified during a study of OX40 agonist ivuxolimab in advanced cancers. About the research overall: Patients achieving partial responses numbered three: one hepatocellular carcinoma case and two cutaneous melanoma cases.

The CDR3 spans 13 residues. V trimming: 7 bases; J trimming: 0 bases; junction bases outside the gene matches: 2. CDR1 is MDHEN and CDR2 is SYDVKM in the germline V gene. TCRdb's table, derived via immunoSEQ multiplex PCR, lists solely in-frame clones and lacks some. Altogether tens of thousands of clones are present, roughly 90% being singletons, with the ten largest covering 16%. Autoimmune disease history or systemic immunosuppression disqualified patients. This specimen consisted of CD4+ or CD8+ T cells sorted from blood, obtained in a trial of the OX40 agonist ivuxolimab. The receptor comes from an adult with an advanced solid tumor such as melanoma, head and neck, liver or kidney cancer. The chain recombines TRBV28 with TRBJ2-5; 7 nucleotides agree with TRBD2. The CDR3 DNA follows: TGTGCCAGCATTGCGGGAGACCAAGAGACCCAGTACTTC. It specifies CASIAGDQETQYF.